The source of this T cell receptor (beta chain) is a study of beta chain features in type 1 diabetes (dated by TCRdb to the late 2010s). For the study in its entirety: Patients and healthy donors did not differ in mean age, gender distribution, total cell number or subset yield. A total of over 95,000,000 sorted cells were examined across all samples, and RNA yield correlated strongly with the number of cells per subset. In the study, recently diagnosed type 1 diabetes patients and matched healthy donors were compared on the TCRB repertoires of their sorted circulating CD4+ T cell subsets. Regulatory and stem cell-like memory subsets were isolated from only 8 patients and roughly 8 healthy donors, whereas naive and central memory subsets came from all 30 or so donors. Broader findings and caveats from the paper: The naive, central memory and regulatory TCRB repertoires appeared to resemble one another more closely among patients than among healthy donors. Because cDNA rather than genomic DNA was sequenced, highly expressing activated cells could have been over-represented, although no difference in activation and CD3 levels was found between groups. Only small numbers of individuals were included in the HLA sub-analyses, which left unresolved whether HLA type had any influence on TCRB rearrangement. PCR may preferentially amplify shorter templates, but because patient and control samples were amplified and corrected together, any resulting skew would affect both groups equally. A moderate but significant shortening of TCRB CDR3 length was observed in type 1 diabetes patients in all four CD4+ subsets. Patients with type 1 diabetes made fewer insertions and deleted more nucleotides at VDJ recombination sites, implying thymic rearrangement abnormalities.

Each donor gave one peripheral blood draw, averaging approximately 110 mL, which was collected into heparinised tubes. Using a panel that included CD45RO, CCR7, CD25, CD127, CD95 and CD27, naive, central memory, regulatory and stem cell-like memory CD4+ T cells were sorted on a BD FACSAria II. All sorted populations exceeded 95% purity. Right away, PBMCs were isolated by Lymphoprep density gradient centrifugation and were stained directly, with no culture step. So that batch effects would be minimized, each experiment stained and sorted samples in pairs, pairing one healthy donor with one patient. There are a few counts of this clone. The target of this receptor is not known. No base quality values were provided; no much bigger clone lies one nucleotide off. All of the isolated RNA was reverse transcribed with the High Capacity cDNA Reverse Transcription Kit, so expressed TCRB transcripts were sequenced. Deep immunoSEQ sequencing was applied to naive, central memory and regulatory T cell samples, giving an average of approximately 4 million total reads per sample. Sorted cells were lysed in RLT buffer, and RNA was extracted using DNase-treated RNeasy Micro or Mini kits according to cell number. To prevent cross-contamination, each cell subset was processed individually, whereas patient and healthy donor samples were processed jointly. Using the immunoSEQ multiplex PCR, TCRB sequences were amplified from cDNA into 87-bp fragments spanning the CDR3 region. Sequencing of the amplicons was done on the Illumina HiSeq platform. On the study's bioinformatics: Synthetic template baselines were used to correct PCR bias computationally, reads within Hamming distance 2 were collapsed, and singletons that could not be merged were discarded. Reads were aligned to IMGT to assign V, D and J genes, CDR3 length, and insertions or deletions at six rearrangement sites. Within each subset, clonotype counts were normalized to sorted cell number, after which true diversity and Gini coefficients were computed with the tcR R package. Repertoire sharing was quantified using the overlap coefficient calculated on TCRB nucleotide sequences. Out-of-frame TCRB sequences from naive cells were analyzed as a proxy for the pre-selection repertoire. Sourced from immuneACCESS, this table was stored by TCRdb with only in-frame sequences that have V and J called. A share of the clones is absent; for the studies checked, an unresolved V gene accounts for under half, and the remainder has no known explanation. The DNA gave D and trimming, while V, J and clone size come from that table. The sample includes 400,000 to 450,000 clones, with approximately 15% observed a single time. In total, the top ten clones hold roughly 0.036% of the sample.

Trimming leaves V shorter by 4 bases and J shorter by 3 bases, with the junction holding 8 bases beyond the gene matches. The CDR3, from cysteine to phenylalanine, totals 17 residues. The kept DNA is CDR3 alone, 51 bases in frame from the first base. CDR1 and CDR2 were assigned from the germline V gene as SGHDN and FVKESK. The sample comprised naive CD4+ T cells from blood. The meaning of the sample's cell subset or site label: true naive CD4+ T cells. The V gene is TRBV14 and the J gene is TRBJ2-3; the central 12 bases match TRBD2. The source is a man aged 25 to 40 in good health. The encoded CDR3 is CASSLKTSGSITDTQYF. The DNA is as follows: TGTGCCAGCAGCCTAAAGACTAGCGGGAGTATTACAGATACGCAGTATTTT. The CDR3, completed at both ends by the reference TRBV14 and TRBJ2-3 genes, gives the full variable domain EAGVTQFPSHSVIEKGQTVTLRCDPISGHDNLYWYRRVMGKEIKFLLHFVKESKQDESGMPNNRFLAERTGGTYSTLKVQPAELEDSGVYFCASSLKTSGSITDTQYFGPGTRLTVL.